This T cell receptor (beta chain) appears in the sequencing data of a study of blood T cell repertoires in COVID-19. The CDR3 has 17 amino acids. Repertoires were generated with immunoSEQ multiplex PCR, while TCRdb's copy carries only in-frame clones and drops some. The profile shows around 160,000 clones, 80% to 90% of them singletons. This TCR derives from a man between 60 and 70 years old with acute or convalescent COVID-19. The chain combines TRBV21-1 with TRBJ1-2; the table's TRBD1 call for D was not verified on the DNA. TRBV21-1 is a known pseudogene. Specimen: peripheral blood. CDR3 nucleotide sequence: TGTGCCAGCTTCGAACAGGACAGTTCATCAACTAACTATGGCTACACCTTC. Translated: CASFEQDSSSTNYGYTF.